This T cell receptor beta chain was observed in a study of T cells expressing NK-cell markers. Looking at the study overall: The study sequenced eight donors, seven HCMV-seropositive and one seronegative. Points from the study as a whole: The CD3+CD56-NKG2C+ fraction of four donors was likewise dominated by these clonotypes.

Concerning this clonotype: Its antigen is not known.

Germline lookup yields CDR1 MNHEY and CDR2 SVGEGT. The CDR3 consists of 14 residues. TCRdb re-called the 5' RACE reads and catalogs CDR3 proteins one per entry, DNA excluded. The listing contains roughly 420,000 distinct CDR3 sequences. This receptor was obtained from a woman aged 18-70 years in good health. Sample: blood T cells: a sorted CD56 or NKG2C T cell subset, CD4+ or CD8+ T cells, or bulk PBMC T cells (not recorded which). J is TRBJ2-4 and V is TRBV6-2 or TRBV6-3. The CDR3 spells CASSYLAAKNIQYF.